These T cell receptor beta chains were read from a single sample in a study of CD8+ T cells in alopecia areata. The method was immunoSEQ multiplex PCR; TCRdb's version includes in-frame clones alone and lacks a portion of them. This repertoire shows 140,000 to 150,000 clones, roughly half found once; its top ten account for 0.95% to 1%. The source was CD4+ T cells sorted from blood, collected at week 0. The receptors were gathered from a human donor with alopecia areata. Each CDR3 is given with its conserved first and last residue. D genes are given only for firm matches. Some rows have no size entry. The others give once, few or many, or a class for an expanded clone.

size	V	J	D	DNA	CDR3
few	TRBV7-8	TRBJ2-5	.	TGTGCCAGCAGCTTACGGTCGGGATACGAGACCCAGTACTTC	CASSLRSGYETQYF
few	TRBV5-1	TRBJ2-7	TRBD2	TGCGCCAGCAGCCCCCTCGTCCTAGCGGAACCCTACGAGCAGTACTTC	CASSPLVLAEPYEQYF
.	TRBV4-1	TRBJ2-4	TRBD1	TGCGCCAGCAGCCAACTGGGACAGGCCTTAGCCAAAAACATTCAGTACTTC	CASSQLGQALAKNIQYF
.	TRBV11-3	TRBJ2-5	.	TGTGCCAGCGGTCTAATCGACTTACAAGAGACCCAGTACTTC	CASGLIDLQETQYF
few	TRBV7-6	TRBJ1-2	.	TGTGCCAGCAGTCGTGGACGGCTGCGTCGCTACACCTTC	CASSRGRLRRYTF
.	TRBV29-1	TRBJ1-2	.	TGCAGCGTCCTTCACTATGGCTACACCTTC	CSVLHYGYTF
.	TRBV6-1	TRBJ2-7	TRBD1	TGTGCCAGCAGCAGCCAGGGGGCTTACGAGCAGTACTTC	CASSSQGAYEQYF
.	TRBV30	TRBJ2-7	.	TGTGCCTGGAAGTTTGACAGGAGGTACGAGCAGTACTTC	CAWKFDRRYEQYF
.	TRBV19	TRBJ2-5	TRBD2	TGTGCCAGTAGTGGGACTAGTTCGCAGACCCAGTACTTC	CASSGTSSQTQYF
.	TRBV19	TRBJ1-5	TRBD1	TGTGCCAGTAGTATCGACAGGGGCAATCAGCCCCAGCATTTT	CASSIDRGNQPQHF
.	TRBV27	TRBJ1-2	.	TGTGCCAGCAGTTTCGGGAAACGGGATGGCTACACCTTC	CASSFGKRDGYTF
.	TRBV7-2	TRBJ2-7	TRBD1	TGTGCCAGCAGCCCGGACAGGGCCTACGAGCAGTACTTC	CASSPDRAYEQYF
few	TRBV6-6	TRBJ2-3	TRBD1	TGTGCCATTTCTATCCCCGGGACAGGGATAGATACGCAGTATTTT	CAISIPGTGIDTQYF
.	TRBV29-1	TRBJ2-2	TRBD2	TGCAGCGTTGGGGGGACTAGCGGAAACACCGGGGAGCTGTTTTTT	CSVGGTSGNTGELFF
.	TRBV7-8	TRBJ2-7	TRBD2	TGTGCCAGCAGCATGAACACCGGGACTAGCGGGAGAAGGTTTAGTTACGAGCAGTACTTC	CASSMNTGTSGRRFSYEQYF
few	TRBV29-1	TRBJ1-1	TRBD1	TGCAGCGTTGAAGTCGGACAGGGTATTTCTGAAGCTTTCTTT	CSVEVGQGISEAFF
few	TRBV29-1	TRBJ2-2	TRBD2	TGCAGCGTTGAATTACTAGCGGCGAACACCGGGGAGCTGTTTTTT	CSVELLAANTGELFF
.	TRBV29-1	TRBJ2-1	.	TGCAGCGTTGACTTTAATAATGGGAATGAGCAGTTCTTC	CSVDFNNGNEQFF
few	TRBV7-2	TRBJ2-1	.	TGTGCCAGCAGCCCCAGGGCCTTAATCGAGTACAATGAGCAGTTCTTC	CASSPRALIEYNEQFF
.	TRBV29-1	TRBJ1-2	.	TGCAGCGTTGAGGTGGATGGCTACACCTTC	CSVEVDGYTF
.	TRBV5-1	TRBJ2-1	TRBD2	TGCGCCAGCAGCTTAACGGGAGGGCAGGCTGAGCAGTTCTTC	CASSLTGGQAEQFF
few	TRBV7-2	TRBJ2-3	.	TGTGCCACAACGCTGGGGCCTGGTTATTCTCTCACAGATACGCAGTATTTT	CATTLGPGYSLTDTQYF
.	TRBV27	TRBJ1-5	.	TGTGCCAGCAGTTTCTCTGGGGGCCGAAATCAGCCCCAGCATTTT	CASSFSGGRNQPQHF
.	TRBV4-1	TRBJ2-1	TRBD2	TGCGCCAGCAGCCAAGATGCCAGCGGGAGGGCTATCTACAATGAGCAGTTCTTC	CASSQDASGRAIYNEQFF
.	TRBV20-1	TRBJ2-1	.	TGCAGCGCGAGTATCGATGAGCAGTTCTTC	CSASIDEQFF
.	TRBV30	TRBJ2-2	.	TGTGCCTGGAGGGCGACATGGAACACCGGGGAGCTGTTTTTT	CAWRATWNTGELFF
few	TRBV7-2	TRBJ2-7	.	TGTGCCAGCAGCTATGGGGCTACCTACGAGCAGTACTTC	CASSYGATYEQYF
.	TRBV30	TRBJ1-2	.	TGTGCCTGCCCAGAGTCGCAGGACGACTATGGCTACACCTTC	CACPESQDDYGYTF
.	TRBV7-2	TRBJ2-5	.	TGTGCCAGCAGCTTAGGGCAGACGTGGGAGACCCAGTACTTC	CASSLGQTWETQYF
.	TRBV7-2	TRBJ2-1	TRBD2	TGTGCCAGCAGCTCAACTAGCGGGAGTGGTGAGCAGTTCTTC	CASSSTSGSGEQFF
.	TRBV30	TRBJ2-3	TRBD1	TGTGCCTGGAGTGTAGGGGACAGGGCTGGCACAGATACGCAGTATTTT	CAWSVGDRAGTDTQYF
.	TRBV2	TRBJ2-3	.	TGTGCCAGCAGTGCCTCGCGACAGCTCACAGATACGCAGTATTTT	CASSASRQLTDTQYF
.	TRBV9	TRBJ2-7	TRBD2	TGTGCCAGCAGCGTGACTAGCGGGAGTAGCGAGCAGTACTTC	CASSVTSGSSEQYF
.	TRBV29-1	TRBJ2-2	.	TGCAGCGCCCGGGACACCGGGGAGCTGTTTTTT	CSARDTGELFF
.	TRBV11-1	TRBJ1-1	.	TGTGCCAGCAGCCCGAACAGGGACCGCTCGGTAGCTTTCTTT	CASSPNRDRSVAFF
few	TRBV25-1	TRBJ2-5	.	TGTGCCAGCAGTGGGGGGGAAGAGACCCAGTACTTC	CASSGGEETQYF
.	TRBV25-1	TRBJ2-7	.	TGTGCCAGCAGTGATCCGTATTCTACCACCTACGAGCAGTACTTC	CASSDPYSTTYEQYF
.	TRBV5-4	TRBJ2-3	.	TGTGCCAGCAGCCCCAGACAGCGTACAGATACGCAGTATTTT	CASSPRQRTDTQYF
few	TRBV7-2	TRBJ2-4	.	TGTGCCAGCAGCTCGGACAGAAACATTCAGTACTTC	CASSSDRNIQYF
.	TRBV5-4	TRBJ1-1	.	TGTGCCAGCAGCTCGGGCCTTCAGTTGAACACTGAAGCTTTCTTT	CASSSGLQLNTEAFF
few	TRBV19	TRBJ1-1	.	TGTGCCAGTAGGTTCAGGGAGGGAACTGAAGCTTTCTTT	CASRFREGTEAFF
once	TRBV30	TRBJ1-4	TRBD1	TGTGCCTGGAGTGTACTACCCGGGACAGGGAAAGGAAAACTGTTTTTT	CAWSVLPGTGKGKLFF
.	TRBV18	TRBJ2-7	.	TGTGCCAGCTCACCGGGACCTAACTACGAGCAGTACTTC	CASSPGPNYEQYF
.	TRBV18	TRBJ2-1	TRBD2	TGTGCCAGCTCAGCAAATAGCGGGAGGATTGGGGAGCAGTTCTTC	CASSANSGRIGEQFF
.	TRBV28	TRBJ2-4	.	TGTGCCAGCAGTTTACCCGCAGGGGCCAAAAACATTCAGTACTTC	CASSLPAGAKNIQYF
few	TRBV29-1	TRBJ2-1	TRBD2	TGCAGCGTGGCCGGGACTAGCGGGATAGATGAGCAGTTCTTC	CSVAGTSGIDEQFF
.	TRBV30	TRBJ2-3	.	TGTGCCTGGAGTGTACAGTCAGATACGCAGTATTTT	CAWSVQSDTQYF
few	TRBV7-8	TRBJ2-7	TRBD2	TGTGCCAGCAGCCCCGGACTAGCGGGAGCCCCCCTCGGCCACGAGCAGTACTTC	CASSPGLAGAPLGHEQYF
.	TRBV27	TRBJ1-2	TRBD1	TGTGCCAGCAGTCAGACAGGGACCTATGGCTACACCTTC	CASSQTGTYGYTF
.	TRBV13	TRBJ2-3	.	TGTGCCAGCAGCCCCGGACTAACAACAGATACGCAGTATTTT	CASSPGLTTDTQYF